The rows below give T cell receptor beta chains drawn from one sample of a study of human T cells and chemical hapten exposure. One entry per CDR3 protein, called by TCRdb with MiXCR from the RACE reads. The sample shows fewer than 200,000 distinct CDR3 sequences, just under 30% of them seen only once. The material sequenced was whole blood, taken in connection with sensitization to the hapten diphenylcyclopropenone (DPC). Receptor source: a woman aged 25 to 39 with alopecia areata. Some clones in this sample may be carry-over from other donors' samples. Each CDR3 is given with its conserved first and last residue. Clone size is shown for a subset of rows, as once, few, many or a class of expanded clone.

TRBJ2-7	TRBV6-5	-	CASRTESSYEQYF
TRBJ2-7	TRBV20-1	-	CSAATSGRYEQYF
TRBJ2-7	TRBV4-1	few	CASSQDRSISYEQYF
TRBJ2-3	TRBV20-1	few	CSARQGFGTTTDTQYF
TRBJ2-7	TRBV5-1	few	CASSWTNSYEQYF
TRBJ2-5	TRBV10-2	-	CASSESTAGAAQYF
TRBJ1-2	TRBV9	once	CASSVGGNTDYGYTF
TRBJ2-3	TRBV27	-	CASSLNGAADTQYF
TRBJ2-5	TRBV29-1	-	CSVDVSRGTQYF
TRBJ2-5	TRBV29-1	-	CSVDKAETQYF
TRBJ1-6	TRBV3-1	-	CASSQSVIPRPNSPLHF
TRBJ2-7	TRBV6-2/TRBV6-3	-	CAIRETGHPYEQYF
TRBJ2-2	TRBV4-3	-	CASSQPIAGGNTGELFF
TRBJ2-1	TRBV21-1	few	CASDGASGSSFYNEQFF
TRBJ2-5	TRBV12-3/TRBV12-4	-	CASSLGTSGGFQETQYF
TRBJ1-2	TRBV14	-	CASSRNRGPSYGGYTF
TRBJ2-5	TRBV10-2	few	CASSETENRVGAQYF
TRBJ1-5	TRBV20-1	few	CSARGQGPQEPQHF